The entry that follows covers one TCR beta chain sequence. Patients of the Seattle cohort, enrolled during active infection, were followed longitudinally. The authors' processing: Reference gene primer amplification yielded estimated nucleated cell counts. Clones were read by immunoSEQ multiplex PCR, and TCRdb kept only the in-frame ones, dropping some. That table gives V, J and clone size, and the DNA gave D and trimming. The sample lists around 400,000 clones; approximately 87% were seen once. CDR3 length: 15 amino acids. This sample is part of a study of blood T cell repertoires in COVID-19. Turning to the study itself: Spain, Italy and the United States supplied samples that represented acute and convalescent COVID-19. The analysed material was cDNA or gDNA that came from T cells, B-cell-depleted T cells, or PBMCs.

Sample: peripheral blood. The receptor was derived from a woman in her 30s with COVID-19, enrolled during active disease. This chain uses TRBV21-1 with TRBJ2-5; whether TRBD1, the table's D call, matches the DNA was not checked. TRBV21-1 is recorded as a pseudogene. CDR3: CASSKLQDNQETQYF. CDR3 DNA sequence: TGTGCCAGCAGCAAATTACAGGACAACCAAGAGACCCAGTACTTC.